This T cell receptor (beta chain) was documented in a study of blood T cell repertoires in COVID-19. TCRdb's table, derived via immunoSEQ multiplex PCR, lists solely in-frame clones and lacks some. The sample shows some 300,000 clones, 89% of them seen only once. V was clipped by 4 bases and J by 7 bases, with 17 bases between them. Germline assignment: CDR1 SGHKS and CDR2 YYEKEE (reference sequence). This CDR3 has 15 residues. One Seattle source followed patients from active infection through their disease course. This clonotype was sampled from a woman aged 25 to 45 with COVID-19, enrolled during active disease. Source material: peripheral blood. V is TRBV5-5 and J is TRBJ1-4; D is possibly TRBD1 (6 bases). CDR3 DNA sequence: TGTGCCAGCAGCCGGGTCGGGGGGCCTAGTGAAAAACTGTTTTTT. Translation: CASSRVGGPSEKLFF.